This entry concerns a single T cell receptor beta chain. The antigen remains undetermined. Germline CDR1 reads SGDLS; CDR2 reads YYNGEE. V trimming: 3 bases; J trimming: 4 bases; junction bases outside the gene matches: 3. The CDR3 extends over 13 amino acids. UMIs and sample barcodes were carried by the TCR alpha and TCR beta cDNA libraries that 5'RACE produced using constant-segment primers. TCRdb reprocessed the 5' RACE reads via MiXCR and lists one record per CDR3 protein. This table has about 140,000 distinct CDR3 sequences, 11% to 15% appearing once. The sample belongs to a study of T-cell memory formation after mild COVID-19. In the study overall: In these data, TCR clusters were largely donor specific. Study observations and caveats: A second wave expanding day 15 to 37 was CD4+-biased; contracting clones were balanced. The pre-infection memory compartment contained some responding clones, suggesting cross-reactive memory joined.

Sequencing was carried out using PBMCs or a T cell subset sorted from them (not recorded which). The TCR originated in an adult woman who had mild COVID-19 (a few samples of this study predate the infection). Cell type and time point are not known. This sequence joins TRBV9 and TRBJ2-7, with 8 bases identical to TRBD2. CDR3 nucleotides: TGTGCCAGCAGCGCGGGACTAGTGTACGAGCAGTACTTC. As protein: CASSAGLVYEQYF. Full variable domain (missing parts from reference TRBV9 and TRBJ2-7): DSGVTQTPKHLITATGQRVTLRCSPRSGDLSVYWYQQSLDQGLQFLIQYYNGEERAKGNILERFSAQQFPDLHSELNLSSLELGDSALYFCASSAGLVYEQYFGPGTRLTVT.